This T cell receptor (beta chain) came from a study of T cell changes during pregnancy in multiple sclerosis. Measured with immunoSEQ multiplex PCR; TCRdb has only the in-frame clones, and not every one. Of tens of thousands of clones detected, roughly 88% appear once; the ten largest clones hold about 1.5%. Germline assignment: CDR1 SGHRS and CDR2 YFSETQ. This CDR3 has 13 amino acids. The J segment lost 6 bases and the V segment lost 2 bases, leaving 4 bases of the junction unmatched. J is TRBJ1-1 and V is TRBV5-1; 7 bases align to TRBD1. The TCR sequence derives from a female donor with multiple sclerosis, enrolled in a pregnancy study. The sequencing used peripheral blood, collected in the third trimester of pregnancy. CDR3 in amino acids: CASSFVGGSEAFF. The CDR3 DNA is TGCGCCAGCAGCTTTGTAGGGGGCTCTGAAGCTTTCTTT.